The present entry profiles one TCR beta chain with its context. What it recognizes is unknown. This CDR3 contains 14 residues. Trimming took 2 bases from V and 1 from J, leaving 8 bases between them. Germline values: CDR1 LNHDA, CDR2 SQIVND (reference sequence). The data were taken from a study of T cells in localized non-small cell lung cancer. General study results and limits: Heterogeneity remains possible, as sequencing covered one tumor region only. Uninvolved adjacent lung had more T cell clonality than any other tissue, topping tumor.

TCRdb's table, derived via immunoSEQ multiplex PCR, lists solely in-frame clones and lacks some. Here the sample spans 130,000 or so clones, roughly 90% being singletons. The chain recombines TRBV19 with TRBJ1-1; D remains unclear. The receptor was isolated from a female donor aged 60 or older with stage I lung adenocarcinoma. This sample comprised peripheral blood, obtained before any cancer treatment. The CDR3, as DNA: TGTGCCAGTAGTATAAGTCGTACGAACACTGAAGCTTTCTTT. Protein product: CASSISRTNTEAFF.